Listed here are 30 T cell receptor beta chains from one sample, sequenced in a study of T cells in Graves' hyperthyroidism and ophthalmopathy. There were TCR beta CDR3 regions amplified from RNA transcripts. With the HTBI primer set, the TCR CDR3 went through a first round of RT-PCR. TCRdb reanalysed the multiplex PCR reads using MiXCR and keeps one entry per CDR3 protein. Counted here are nearly 750,000 distinct CDR3 sequences, 30% to 40% occurring once; the ten biggest clones make up around 32%. Sample: blood. These TCRs come from a woman aged 40 to 55 with Graves' hyperthyroidism.

The chain joins TRBV20-1 to TRBJ1-2, with no clear D. V was trimmed by 6 bases and J by 3 bases, leaving 17 bases between them. Germline CDR1 and CDR2: DFQATT and SNEGSKA (reference sequence). This CDR3 region has 14 residues. The CDR3: CSARIPGMDYGYTF. CDR3 bases: TGCAGTGCCCGTATCCCGGGGATGGACTATGGCTACACCTTC.

Concerning this clonotype: This may come from a read error, since a much larger clone is one base off. The chain joins TRBV10-3 to TRBJ1-2; weak D call: TRBD1 (6 bases). Looked up from germline, CDR1 is ENHRY and CDR2 is SYGVKD. V was shortened by 10 bases and J by 7 bases, with 16 bases between the two germline ends. This CDR3 region has 12 residues. The DNA for the CDR3 is TGTGCCAGTCAACAGGGTTACTGTGGCTACACCTTC. It yields the protein CASQQGYCGYTF.

This chain connects TRBV10-3 to TRBJ1-2; D gene uncertain. The CDR3 covers 15 residues. Per germline, CDR1 ENHRY and CDR2 SYGVKD. Trimming stripped 0 bases from V and 2 bases from J, with 10 bases between. As DNA, the CDR3 is TGTGCCATCAGTGAGTCTCCGGACGGAAACTATGGCTACACCTTC. Translated: CAISESPDGNYGYTF.

This clonotype was found many times. The CDR3 reads CASSPGTSGLEGEQYF. DNA of the CDR3: TGTGCCAGCAGCCCCGGGACTAGCGGATTGGAGGGCGAGCAGTACTTC. This chain joins TRBV7-6 and TRBJ2-7; TRBD2 agrees at 11 bases. The CDR3 sequence is 16 residues long. In germline, CDR1 is SGHVS, CDR2 FNYEAQ. V trimming: 5 bases; J trimming: 6 bases; junction bases outside the gene matches: 12.

The CDR3 bases are TGTGCCAGTAGAATGGGACTTCGTGGGACAGCCCAGGTCGAGCAGTACTTC. Translated: CASRMGLRGTAQVEQYF. The V and J genes are TRBV19 and TRBJ2-7; TRBD1 might be the D (7 bases). CDR1 and CDR2 (germline): LNHDA, SQIVND (reference sequence). V was trimmed by 6 bases and J by 6 bases, leaving 27 bases between them. The CDR3 is 17 residues long.

Comments on this clonotype: A much larger clone sits a single nucleotide away, making a read error possible. The chain combines TRBV2 with TRBJ1-6; TRBD1 aligns across 9 bases. This CDR3 has 14 residues. Germline V CDR1 and CDR2: SNHLY, FYNNEI. The CDR3 sequence: CASTRQGVNSPPHF. The DNA of the CDR3 is TGTGCCAGCACCCGACAGGGGGTTAATTCACCCCCCCACTTT. Combining the CDR3 with reference TRBV2 and TRBJ1-6 gives the whole variable domain EPEVTQTPSHQVTQMGQEVILRCVPISNHLYFYWYRQILGQKVEFLVSFYNNEISEKSEIFDDQFSVERPDGSNFTLKIRSTKLEDSAMYFCASTRQGVNSPPHFGNGTRLTVT.

This clonotype appeared a few times. The genes are TRBV6-2 or TRBV6-3 and TRBJ2-7; D remains ambiguous. This CDR3 region has 12 residues. Germline V gene lookup returns CDR1 MNHEY and CDR2 SVGEGT. Trimming pared 4 bases from V and 3 bases from J, leaving 7 bases between. The CDR3 nucleotides are TGTGCCAGCAGTTGGAAAAACTACGAGCAGTACTTC. It translates to CASSWKNYEQYF.

On this clonotype: A much larger clone differs from this one at a single base, so this may be a read error. This CDR3 is missing its conserved last phenylalanine or tryptophan, likely due to a read error. The chain uses TRBV29-1 and TRBJ2-7, with TRBD1 matching 8 bases. Germline V gives CDR1 SQVTM, CDR2 ANQGSEA. After removal of 4 bases from V and 7 bases from J, the junction contained 3 bases not matched to a gene. The length of the CDR3 is 11 residues. The CDR3: CSVGQGSEQYL. The CDR3 bases are TGCAGCGTTGGACAGGGGAGTGAGCAGTACCTC.

This clonotype was counted once. This chain connects TRBV4-1 to TRBJ1-4; a possible D gene is TRBD1 (6 bases). Looked up from germline, CDR1 is MGHRA and CDR2 is YSYEKL. The CDR3 runs to 14 residues. The V end was cut by 1 base, the J end by 7 bases, with 10 bases between. This CDR3 reads CASSQGGAGEKLFF. CDR3 sequence (DNA): TGCGCCAGCAGCCAAGGGGGGGCCGGTGAAAAACTGTTTTTT.

This clonotype was counted between two and nine times. One end of the junction is discordant with germline, which a read error may explain. The rearrangement links TRBV5-5 to TRBJ2-7; 14 bases are shared with TRBD2. The germline CDR1 and CDR2 sequences are SGHKS and YYEKEE (reference sequence). This CDR3 contains 17 residues. CDR3: CASSQQSGTSGRNEQYF. CDR3 in DNA: TGCGCCAGCAGCCAACAATCCGGGACTAGCGGGAGAAACGAGCAGTACTTC.

This clonotype was picked up a small number of times. V gene TRBV7-2 combines with J gene TRBJ1-6; 7 bases agree with TRBD1. Germline V gene lookup returns CDR1 SGHTA and CDR2 FQGNSA. The CDR3 covers 16 residues. Trimming removed 7 bases from V and 5 bases from J; junction bases left unmatched: 11. This chain's CDR3 is CASTRQGPFNNSPLHF. In nucleotides, the CDR3 is TGTGCCAGCACGAGACAGGGCCCCTTCAATAATTCACCCCTCCACTTT. The variable domain in full, completed from reference TRBV7-2 and TRBJ1-6, reads GAGVSQSPSNKVTEKGKDVELRCDPISGHTALYWYRQSLGQGLEFLIYFQGNSAPDKSGLPSDRFSAERTGGSVSTLTIQRTQQEDSAVYLCASTRQGPFNNSPLHFGNGTRLTVT.

V is TRBV29-1 and J is TRBJ1-5; no reliable D call. V was trimmed by 1 base and J by 11 bases, leaving 18 bases between them. The CDR3 is 14 residues long. Per the germline V gene, CDR1 is SQVTM and CDR2 is ANQGSEA. The CDR3 spells CSVEVAIHQETQHF. For the CDR3, the DNA is TGCAGCGTTGAAGTAGCGATTCACCAAGAGACCCAGCATTTT.

CDR3 bases: TGTGCCAGCAGCGTAGATGGGTTGGCAGGGGGGTTATACGAGCAGTACTTC. It specifies CASSVDGLAGGLYEQYF. The chain combines TRBV9 with TRBJ2-7, with D possibly matching TRBD1 (7 bases). The germline V and J ends were trimmed by 0 bases and 4 bases, with 20 bases remaining between them. CDR1 and CDR2 from the germline V gene are SGDLS and YYNGEE. There are 17 residues in the CDR3.

The rearrangement links TRBV30 to TRBJ1-1, with TRBD1 as a possible D gene (6 bases). Trimming pared 5 bases from V and 1 base from J, leaving 14 bases between. Germline V gene lookup returns CDR1 GTSNPN and CDR2 SVGIG (reference sequence). There are 14 residues in the CDR3. CDR3 DNA sequence: TGTGCCTGGGGGTTACAGGGCTCGAACACTGAAGCTTTCTTT. Protein sequence: CAWGLQGSNTEAFF.

This clonotype was observed a single time. This could be a read error, since a much larger clone is one nucleotide away. The chain recombines TRBV20-1 with TRBJ1-1; D not resolved. V lost 4 bases and J lost 3, with 15 bases in between. Germline assignment: CDR1 DFQATT and CDR2 SNEGSKA (reference sequence). This CDR3 has 14 amino acids. The CDR3: CSAMVTWEDTEAFF. The CDR3, as DNA: TGCAGTGCTATGGTAACCTGGGAGGACACTGAAGCTTTCTTT.

This clonotype was counted at least ten times. The chain combines TRBV20-1 with TRBJ2-5, with 7 nucleotides matching TRBD1. The ends lost 4 bases at V and 5 bases at J; junction bases unmatched: 7. Germline assignment: CDR1 DFQATT and CDR2 SNEGSKA (reference sequence). This CDR3 region has 13 residues. CDR3 amino acids: CSATDRESETQYF. The CDR3 region has the DNA TGCAGTGCTACTGACAGGGAATCCGAGACCCAGTACTTC.

The gene calls are TRBV10-3 and TRBJ2-7, with D possibly being TRBD2 (5 bases). V lost 5 bases and J lost 5, with 16 bases in between. This CDR3 is built from 14 residues. CDR1 and CDR2 from the germline V gene are ENHRY and SYGVKD. CDR3 sequence: CAISPRVPGNEQYF. CDR3 nucleotides: TGTGCCATCAGTCCGAGGGTGCCTGGGAACGAGCAGTACTTC.

In its sample, this clonotype was seen many times. The chain recombines TRBV4-3 with TRBJ1-1, with D uncertain. Trimming pared 1 base from V and 4 bases from J, leaving 10 bases between. This CDR3 spans 14 amino acids. Germline CDR1 is LGHNA and CDR2 is YSLEER. Written as DNA, the CDR3 is TGCGCCAGCAGCCAAGTACTGGTCGCCACTGAAGCTTTCTTT. As protein: CASSQVLVATEAFF.

This clonotype showed up many times. The V gene is TRBV7-9, the J gene TRBJ1-2; D is unresolved. Trimming shortened V by 5 bases and J by 6 bases, and 22 bases separated the two germline ends. The CDR3 spans 16 residues. Looked up from germline, CDR1 is SEHNR and CDR2 is FQNEAQ (reference sequence). The CDR3 is CASSLEGTLPEHGYTF. CDR3 nucleotide sequence: TGTGCCAGCAGCCTAGAGGGTACTCTTCCGGAGCATGGCTACACCTTC. The full variable domain, with the rest looked up from reference TRBV7-9 and TRBJ1-2, is DTGVSQNPRHKITKRGQNVTFRCDPISEHNRLYWYRQTLGQGPEFLTYFQNEAQLEKSRLLSDRFSAERPKGSFSTLEIQRTEQGDSAMYLCASSLEGTLPEHGYTFGSGTRLTVV.

The chain links TRBV7-9 to TRBJ1-2; D might be TRBD1 (5 bases). Germline loops: CDR1 SEHNR, CDR2 FQNEAQ (reference sequence). V dropped 8 bases and J dropped 8 bases, with 18 bases sitting between them. CDR3 length: 13 residues. The CDR3: CASRDGPARGYTF. As DNA, the CDR3 is TGTGCCAGCCGGGACGGCCCCGCCCGGGGCTACACCTTC.

Many counts were recorded for this clonotype. The J gene is TRBJ1-5, the V gene TRBV20-1; D is undetermined. The germline V gene has CDR1 DFQATT and CDR2 SNEGSKA (reference sequence). The CDR3 has 17 residues. The germline V and J ends were trimmed by 3 bases and 0 bases, with 18 bases remaining between them. CDR3 bases: TGCAGTGCTAGGTCTTCTGGGTCCGTACATAGCAATCAGCCCCAGCATTTT. It encodes CSARSSGSVHSNQPQHF.

There are many counts of this clonotype. V is TRBV2 and J is TRBJ2-5; D is unclear. The CDR3 totals 14 residues. The V gene lost 7 bases and the J gene lost 2 bases, with 14 bases spanning the gap. Germline V gene sequence: CDR1 SNHLY, CDR2 FYNNEI. CDR3 sequence reads: CASIEVQIQETQYF. In DNA, the CDR3 is TGTGCCAGCATTGAGGTCCAAATTCAAGAGACCCAGTACTTC.

At least ten counts were recorded for this clonotype. The rearrangement uses TRBV5-1 and TRBJ2-2; D gene ambiguous. CDR3 size: 13 residues. The germline CDR1 and CDR2 sequences are SGHRS and YFSETQ. V lost 5 bases and J lost 1, with 6 bases in between. The CDR3 nucleotides are TGCGCCAGCAGTGGACGGAACACCGGGGAGCTGTTTTTT. This codes for CASSGRNTGELFF.

This rearrangement joins TRBV4-1 to TRBJ1-2; D is perhaps TRBD1 (6 bases). CDR1 and CDR2 (germline): MGHRA, YSYEKL. The V end was cut by 0 bases, the J end by 6 bases, with 20 bases between. The length of the CDR3 is 17 residues. CDR3 bases: TGCGCCAGCAGCCAAGATAGTCAGGGGATTCAGCCTGATGGCTACACCTTC. This gives the protein CASSQDSQGIQPDGYTF.

This chain joins TRBV12-3 or TRBV12-4 and TRBJ2-6; 7 bases fit TRBD2. V was pared by 6 bases and J by 2 bases, with 7 bases of the junction left unmatched. CDR3 length equals 16 residues. CDR3 sequence (DNA): TGTGCCAGCAGCCAACTTGGGGGGGCTGGGGCCAACGTCCTGACTTTC. Its protein product is CASSQLGGAGANVLTF.

This rearrangement joins TRBV6-1 to TRBJ2-5, with 8 bases aligning to TRBD2. Looked up from germline, CDR1 is MNHNS and CDR2 is SASEGT. V shed 8 bases and J 5 bases; nucleotides not matched to a gene: 13. CDR3 length: 15 residues. DNA for the CDR3: TGTGCCAGCTCCGTCGGCGGGGGGAATTTGGAGACCCAGTACTTC. This translates into CASSVGGGNLETQYF.

This clonotype came up a few times. The chain has TRBV6-2 or TRBV6-3 and TRBJ1-1, with 8 bases that match TRBD1. The germline CDR1 and CDR2 sequences are MNHEY and SVGEGT. The CDR3 totals 14 residues. J lost 6 bases, V lost 4 bases, and 7 bases had no gene match. The CDR3 sequence: CASSWQGAWAEAFF. In DNA, the CDR3 is TGTGCCAGCAGTTGGCAGGGGGCGTGGGCTGAAGCTTTCTTT.

This chain uses TRBV24-1 with TRBJ2-6; 8 bases agree with TRBD1. The V gene's germline CDR1 is KGHDR and CDR2 SFDVKD. V gave up 1 base and J gave up 3 bases; unmatched junction bases: 7. The CDR3 sequence is 18 residues long. CDR3 residues: CATSDFTGGLDGANVLTF. Here the CDR3 DNA reads TGTGCCACCAGTGATTTCACAGGGGGACTGGATGGGGCCAACGTCCTGACTTTC.

This clonotype was counted many times. The chain couples TRBV6-5 to TRBJ1-2; D unresolved. CDR3 length: 11 amino acids. The germline gives CDR1 MNHEY, CDR2 SVGAGI. Between the trimmed V and J ends, which lost 6 bases and 2 bases, there was a span of 4 bases. CDR3 amino acids: CASRENYGYTF. The CDR3 DNA follows: TGTGCCAGCAGAGAGAACTATGGCTACACCTTC.

This rearrangement joins TRBV14 to TRBJ2-7; D ambiguous. The CDR3 has 14 amino acids. Trimming removed 2 bases from V and 2 bases from J, with 10 bases in between. CDR1 is SGHDN, CDR2 FVKESK, per germline. In DNA, the CDR3 is TGTGCCAGCAGCCAATATAGGAGCGCCTACGAGCAGTACTTC. Protein: CASSQYRSAYEQYF.